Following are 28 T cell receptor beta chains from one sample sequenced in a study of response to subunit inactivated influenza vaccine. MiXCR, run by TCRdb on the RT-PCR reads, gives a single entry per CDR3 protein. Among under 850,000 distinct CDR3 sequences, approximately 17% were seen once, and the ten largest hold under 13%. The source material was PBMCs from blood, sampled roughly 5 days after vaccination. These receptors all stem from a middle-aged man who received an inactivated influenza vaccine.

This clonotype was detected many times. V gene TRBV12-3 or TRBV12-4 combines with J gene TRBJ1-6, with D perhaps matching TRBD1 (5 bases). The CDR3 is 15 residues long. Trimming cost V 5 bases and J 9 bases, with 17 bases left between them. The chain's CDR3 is CASSPDGDGGSPLHF. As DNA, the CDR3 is TGTGCCAGCAGTCCAGACGGGGACGGGGGTTCACCCCTCCACTTT.

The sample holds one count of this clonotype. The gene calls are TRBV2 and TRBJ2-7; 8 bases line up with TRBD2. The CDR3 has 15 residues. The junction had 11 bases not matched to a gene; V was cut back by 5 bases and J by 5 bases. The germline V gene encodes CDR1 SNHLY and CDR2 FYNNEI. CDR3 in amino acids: CASSPGLAGFDEQYF. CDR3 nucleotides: TGTGCCAGCAGTCCCGGACTAGCCGGTTTCGACGAGCAGTACTTC. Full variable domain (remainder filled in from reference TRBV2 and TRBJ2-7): EPEVTQTPSHQVTQMGQEVILRCVPISNHLYFYWYRQILGQKVEFLVSFYNNEISEKSEIFDDQFSVERPDGSNFTLKIRSTKLEDSAMYFCASSPGLAGFDEQYFGPGTRLTVT.

The CDR3 sequence is CASSLGPRDRAFNEQFF. In DNA, the CDR3 is TGCGCCAGCAGCTTGGGGCCCCGGGACAGGGCTTTCAATGAGCAGTTCTTC. V usage is TRBV5-1 and J usage is TRBJ2-1, with 9 bases that match TRBD1. Trimming removed 0 bases from V and 6 bases from J; junction bases left unmatched: 10. Germline V lookup: CDR1 SGHRS, CDR2 YFSETQ. The CDR3 runs to 17 residues.

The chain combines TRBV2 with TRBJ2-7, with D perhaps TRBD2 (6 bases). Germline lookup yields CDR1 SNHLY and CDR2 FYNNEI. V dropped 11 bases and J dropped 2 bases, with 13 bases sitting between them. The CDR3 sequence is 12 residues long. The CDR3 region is CALGREAYEQYF. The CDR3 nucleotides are TGTGCCCTGGGAAGGGAGGCCTACGAGCAGTACTTC.

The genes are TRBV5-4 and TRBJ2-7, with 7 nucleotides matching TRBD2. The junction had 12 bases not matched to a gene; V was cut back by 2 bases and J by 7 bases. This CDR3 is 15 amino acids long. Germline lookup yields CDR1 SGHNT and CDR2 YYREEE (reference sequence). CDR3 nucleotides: TGTGCCAGCAGCTTCGGCGGGGGAGCACCTAAGGAGCAGTACTTC. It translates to CASSFGGGAPKEQYF.

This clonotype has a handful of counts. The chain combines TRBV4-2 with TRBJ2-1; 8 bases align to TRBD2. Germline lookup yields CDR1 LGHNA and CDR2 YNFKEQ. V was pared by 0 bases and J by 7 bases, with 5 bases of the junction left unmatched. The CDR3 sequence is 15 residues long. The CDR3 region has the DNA TGTGCCAGCAGCCAAGAGCGGGAGGTGTATAATGAGCAGTTCTTC. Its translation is CASSQEREVYNEQFF.

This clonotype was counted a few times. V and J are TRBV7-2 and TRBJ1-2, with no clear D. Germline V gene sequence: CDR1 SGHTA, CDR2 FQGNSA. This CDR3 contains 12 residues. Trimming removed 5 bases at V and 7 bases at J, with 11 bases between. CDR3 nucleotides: TGTGCCAGCAGCCCCTTATATGGTGGCTACACCTTC. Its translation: CASSPLYGGYTF.

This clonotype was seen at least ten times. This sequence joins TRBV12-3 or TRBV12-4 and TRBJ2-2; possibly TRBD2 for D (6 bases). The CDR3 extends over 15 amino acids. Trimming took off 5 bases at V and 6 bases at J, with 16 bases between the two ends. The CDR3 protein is CASSHRDSASGELFF. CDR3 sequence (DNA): TGTGCCAGCAGTCACCGGGACTCGGCTTCCGGGGAGCTGTTTTTT.

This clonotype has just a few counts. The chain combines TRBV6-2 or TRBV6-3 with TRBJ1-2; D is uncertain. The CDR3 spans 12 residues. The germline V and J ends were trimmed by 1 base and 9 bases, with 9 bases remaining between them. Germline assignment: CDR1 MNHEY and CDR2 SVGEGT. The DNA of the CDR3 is TGTGCCAGCAGTTACTACGAGATACGCTACACCTTC. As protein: CASSYYEIRYTF.

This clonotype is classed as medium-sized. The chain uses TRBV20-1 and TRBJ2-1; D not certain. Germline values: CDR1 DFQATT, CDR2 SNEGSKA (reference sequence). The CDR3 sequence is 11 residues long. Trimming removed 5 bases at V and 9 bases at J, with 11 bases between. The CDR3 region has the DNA TGCAGTGCTCTACCAGACACTGAGCAGTTCTTC. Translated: CSALPDTEQFF.

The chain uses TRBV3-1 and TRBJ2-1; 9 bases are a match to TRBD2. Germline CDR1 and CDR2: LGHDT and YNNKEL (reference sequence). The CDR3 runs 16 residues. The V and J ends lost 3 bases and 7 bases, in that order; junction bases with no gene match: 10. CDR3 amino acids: CASSQQAGGVGNEQFF. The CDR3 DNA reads TGTGCCAGCAGCCAGCAAGCGGGAGGTGTGGGAAATGAGCAGTTCTTC.

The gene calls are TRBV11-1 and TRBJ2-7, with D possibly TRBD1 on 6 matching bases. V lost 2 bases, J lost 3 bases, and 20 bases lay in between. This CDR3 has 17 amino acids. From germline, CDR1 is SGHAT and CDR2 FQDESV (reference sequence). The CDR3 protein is CASSLFAGAKSFYEQYF. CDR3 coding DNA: TGTGCCAGCAGCTTATTTGCAGGGGCGAAATCGTTCTACGAGCAGTACTTC.

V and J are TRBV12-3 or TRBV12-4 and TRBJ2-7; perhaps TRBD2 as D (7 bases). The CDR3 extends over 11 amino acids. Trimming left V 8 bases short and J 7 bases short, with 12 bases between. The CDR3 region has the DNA TGTGCCAGCGGGGGGGCGTGGGAGCAGTACTTC. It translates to CASGGAWEQYF.

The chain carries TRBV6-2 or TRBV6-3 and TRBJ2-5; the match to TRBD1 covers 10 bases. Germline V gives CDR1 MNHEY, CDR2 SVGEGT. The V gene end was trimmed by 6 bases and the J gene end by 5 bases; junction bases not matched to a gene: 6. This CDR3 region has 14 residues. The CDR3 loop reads CASRPGQGWETQYF. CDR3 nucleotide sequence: TGTGCCAGCAGACCGGGACAGGGGTGGGAGACCCAGTACTTC.

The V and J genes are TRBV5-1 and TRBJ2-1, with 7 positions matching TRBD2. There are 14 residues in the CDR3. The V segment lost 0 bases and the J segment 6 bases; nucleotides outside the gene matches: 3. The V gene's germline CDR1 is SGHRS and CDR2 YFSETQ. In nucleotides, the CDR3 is TGCGCCAGCAGCTTGGGGCGGGAGTCCAATGAGCAGTTCTTC. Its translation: CASSLGRESNEQFF. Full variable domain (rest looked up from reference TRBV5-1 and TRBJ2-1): KAGVTQTPRYLIKTRGQQVTLSCSPISGHRSVSWYQQTPGQGLQFLFEYFSETQRNKGNFPGRFSGRQFSNSRSEMNVSTLELGDSALYLCASSLGRESNEQFFGPGTRLTVL.

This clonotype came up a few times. This chain's CDR3 is CASTTLNTGELFF. For the CDR3, the DNA is TGTGCCAGTACGACACTGAACACCGGGGAGCTGTTTTTT. The chain joins TRBV12-3 or TRBV12-4 to TRBJ2-2; D not certain. V was shortened by 9 bases and J by 1 base, with 9 bases between the two germline ends. The CDR3 is made up of 13 amino acids.

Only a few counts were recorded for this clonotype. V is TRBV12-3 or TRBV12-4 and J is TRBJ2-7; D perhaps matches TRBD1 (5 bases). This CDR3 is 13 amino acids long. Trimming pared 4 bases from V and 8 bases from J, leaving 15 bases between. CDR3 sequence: CASSSISWGKQYF. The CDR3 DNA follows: TGTGCCAGCAGTTCCATTTCGTGGGGCAAGCAGTACTTC.

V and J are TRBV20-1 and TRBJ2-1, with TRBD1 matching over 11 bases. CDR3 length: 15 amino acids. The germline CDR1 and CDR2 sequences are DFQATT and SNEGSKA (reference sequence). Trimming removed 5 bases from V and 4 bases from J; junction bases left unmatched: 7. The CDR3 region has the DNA TGCAGTGCTGACGCAGGGACAGGGGGGTACAATGAGCAGTTCTTC. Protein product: CSADAGTGGYNEQFF.

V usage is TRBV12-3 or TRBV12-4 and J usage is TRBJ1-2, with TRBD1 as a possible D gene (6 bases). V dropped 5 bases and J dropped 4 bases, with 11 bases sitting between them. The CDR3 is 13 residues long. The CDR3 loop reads CASSPGQTYGYTF. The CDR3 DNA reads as TGTGCCAGCAGTCCAGGACAGACCTATGGCTACACCTTC.

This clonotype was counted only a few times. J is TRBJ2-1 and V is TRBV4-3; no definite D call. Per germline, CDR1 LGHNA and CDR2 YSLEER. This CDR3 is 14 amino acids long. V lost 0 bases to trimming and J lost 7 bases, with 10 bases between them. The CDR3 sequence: CASSQDWTGNEQFF. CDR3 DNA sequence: TGCGCCAGCAGCCAAGATTGGACCGGGAATGAGCAGTTCTTC.

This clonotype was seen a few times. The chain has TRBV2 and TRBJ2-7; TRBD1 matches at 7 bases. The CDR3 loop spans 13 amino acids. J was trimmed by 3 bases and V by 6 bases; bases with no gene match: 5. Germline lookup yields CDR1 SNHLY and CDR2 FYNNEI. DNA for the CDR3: TGTGCCAGCAGGCCGGGACAGTACTACGAGCAGTACTTC. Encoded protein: CASRPGQYYEQYF.

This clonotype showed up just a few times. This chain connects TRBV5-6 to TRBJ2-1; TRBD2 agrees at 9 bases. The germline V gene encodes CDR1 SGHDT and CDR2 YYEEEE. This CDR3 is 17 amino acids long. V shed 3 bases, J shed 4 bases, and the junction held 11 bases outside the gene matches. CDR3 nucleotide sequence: TGTGCCAGCAGCTCTGTAGCTATTGCGGGAGGGTACAATGAGCAGTTCTTC. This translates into CASSSVAIAGGYNEQFF.

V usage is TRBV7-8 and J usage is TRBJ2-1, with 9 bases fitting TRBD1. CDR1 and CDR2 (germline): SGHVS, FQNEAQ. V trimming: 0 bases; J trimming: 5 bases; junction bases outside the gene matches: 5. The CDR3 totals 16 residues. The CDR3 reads CASSLAGTGRHNEQFF. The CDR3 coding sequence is TGTGCCAGCAGCTTAGCCGGGACAGGGAGACACAATGAGCAGTTCTTC.

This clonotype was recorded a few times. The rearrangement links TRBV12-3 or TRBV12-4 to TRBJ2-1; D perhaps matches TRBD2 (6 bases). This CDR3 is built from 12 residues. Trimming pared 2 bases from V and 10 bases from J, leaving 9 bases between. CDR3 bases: TGTGCCAGCAGTTTACGGGGGTGGGAGCAGTTCTTC. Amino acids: CASSLRGWEQFF.

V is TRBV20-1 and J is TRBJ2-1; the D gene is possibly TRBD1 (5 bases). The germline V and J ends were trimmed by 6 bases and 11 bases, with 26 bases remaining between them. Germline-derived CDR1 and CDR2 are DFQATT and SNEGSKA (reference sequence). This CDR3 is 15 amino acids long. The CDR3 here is CSADTGAANLQKQFF. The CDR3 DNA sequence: TGCAGTGCCGATACAGGCGCAGCGAACTTACAAAAGCAGTTCTTC.

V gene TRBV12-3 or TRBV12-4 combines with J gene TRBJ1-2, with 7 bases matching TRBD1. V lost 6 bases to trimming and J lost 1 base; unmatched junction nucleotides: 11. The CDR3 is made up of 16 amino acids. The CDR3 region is CASRPGGTRYNYGYTF. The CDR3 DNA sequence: TGTGCCAGCAGACCAGGGGGGACACGCTATAACTATGGCTACACCTTC.

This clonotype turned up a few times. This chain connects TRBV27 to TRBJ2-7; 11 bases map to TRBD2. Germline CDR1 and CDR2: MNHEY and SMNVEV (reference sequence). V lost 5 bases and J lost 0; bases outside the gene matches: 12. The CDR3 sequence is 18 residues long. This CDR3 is CASSPHLTSGVLSYEQYF. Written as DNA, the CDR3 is TGTGCCAGCAGTCCCCATCTGACTAGCGGGGTTCTCTCCTACGAGCAGTACTTC.

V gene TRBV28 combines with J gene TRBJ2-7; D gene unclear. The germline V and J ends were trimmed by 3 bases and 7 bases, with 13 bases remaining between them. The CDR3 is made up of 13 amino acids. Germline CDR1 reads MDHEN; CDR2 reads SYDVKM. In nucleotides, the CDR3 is TGTGCCAGCAGTTTCCCGACAAGAGGAGAGCAGTACTTC. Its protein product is CASSFPTRGEQYF.